The following is a TCR beta chain sequence with its context. Its target is unknown. CDR3 length equals 21 residues. As TCR cDNA was made by 5'RACE template switching, a universal primer site and UMIs were added. TCRdb re-called the 5' RACE reads through MiXCR, storing one row per CDR3 protein. In the table there are approximately 510,000 distinct CDR3 sequences, 20% to 25% of which are singletons. The entry originates in a study of T cells after yellow fever vaccination. Points from the study as a whole: Abundant bulk-derived clonotypes could contaminate FACS-sorted repertoires. Subsequent booster samples again held most clones from primary vaccination (less than 98% CD4, approximately 85% CD8).

This TCR was recovered from a man between 18 and 29 years old who received the YFV17D yellow fever vaccine. The sequencing used PBMCs, collected 20 to 25 days after the first yellow fever vaccination. The V and J genes are TRBV21-1 and TRBJ2-7; no DNA check was done on the table's D call, TRBD1. TRBV21-1 counts as a pseudogene. CDR3 in DNA: TGTGCCAGCAGCAAAGTGTCATCGGAAACGGGACAGGGGCTCCGACCCTACGAGCAGTACGTC. Amino acids: CASSKVSSETGQGLRPYEQYV.